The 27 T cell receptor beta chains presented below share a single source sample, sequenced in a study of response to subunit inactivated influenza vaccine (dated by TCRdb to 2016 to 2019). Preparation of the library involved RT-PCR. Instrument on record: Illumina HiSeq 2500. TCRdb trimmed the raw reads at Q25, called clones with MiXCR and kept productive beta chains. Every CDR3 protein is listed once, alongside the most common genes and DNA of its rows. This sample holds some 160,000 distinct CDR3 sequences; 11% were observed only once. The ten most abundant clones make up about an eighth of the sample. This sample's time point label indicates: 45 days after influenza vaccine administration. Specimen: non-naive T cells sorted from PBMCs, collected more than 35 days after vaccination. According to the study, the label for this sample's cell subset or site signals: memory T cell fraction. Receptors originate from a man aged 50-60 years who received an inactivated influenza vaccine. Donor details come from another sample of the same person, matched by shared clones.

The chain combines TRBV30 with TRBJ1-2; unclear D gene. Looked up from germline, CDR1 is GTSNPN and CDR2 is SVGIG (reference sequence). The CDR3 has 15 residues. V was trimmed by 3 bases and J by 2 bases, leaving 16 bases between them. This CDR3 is CAWSVKGSPNYGYTF. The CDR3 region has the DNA TGTGCCTGGAGCGTTAAGGGCAGCCCAAACTATGGCTACACCTTC.

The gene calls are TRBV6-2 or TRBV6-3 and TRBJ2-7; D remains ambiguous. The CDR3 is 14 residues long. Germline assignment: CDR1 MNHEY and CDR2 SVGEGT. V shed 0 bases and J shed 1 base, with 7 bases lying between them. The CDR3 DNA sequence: TGTGCCAGCAGTTACTCTGGGCCGTCCTACGAGCAGTACTTC. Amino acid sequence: CASSYSGPSYEQYF.

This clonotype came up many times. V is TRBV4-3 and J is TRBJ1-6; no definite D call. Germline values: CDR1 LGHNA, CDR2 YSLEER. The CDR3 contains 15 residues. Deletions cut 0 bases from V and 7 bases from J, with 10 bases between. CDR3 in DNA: TGCGCCAGCAGCCAAGATTATTTCGGAAATTCACCCCTCCACTTT. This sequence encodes CASSQDYFGNSPLHF.

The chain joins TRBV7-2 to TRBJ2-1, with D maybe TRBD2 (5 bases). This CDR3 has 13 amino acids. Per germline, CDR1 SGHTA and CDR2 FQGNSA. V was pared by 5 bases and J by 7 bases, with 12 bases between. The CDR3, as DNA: TGTGCCAGCAGCCCCTCCGACTATAATGAGCAGTTCTTC. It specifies CASSPSDYNEQFF.

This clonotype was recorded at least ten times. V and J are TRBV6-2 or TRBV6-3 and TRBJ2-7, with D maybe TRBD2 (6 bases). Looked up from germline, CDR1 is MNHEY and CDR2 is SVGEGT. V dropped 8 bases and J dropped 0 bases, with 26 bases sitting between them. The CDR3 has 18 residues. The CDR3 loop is CASGSWGAYSGTSYEQYF. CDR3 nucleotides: TGTGCCAGCGGATCGTGGGGCGCTTATAGCGGAACCTCCTACGAGCAGTACTTC.

This CDR3 reads CASSEIGGDEQYF. CDR3 nucleotides: TGTGCCAGCAGTGAAATCGGTGGGGACGAGCAGTACTTC. The chain carries TRBV2 and TRBJ2-7; no clear D. V was trimmed by 2 bases and J by 5 bases, leaving 10 bases between them. The CDR3 length is 13 residues. The germline V gene has CDR1 SNHLY and CDR2 FYNNEI.

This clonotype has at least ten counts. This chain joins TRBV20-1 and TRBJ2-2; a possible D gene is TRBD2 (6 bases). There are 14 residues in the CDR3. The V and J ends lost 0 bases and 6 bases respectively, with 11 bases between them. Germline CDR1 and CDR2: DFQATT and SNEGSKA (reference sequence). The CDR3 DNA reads TGCAGTGCTAGAGATCTGCGGGAAGCCGGGGAGCTGTTTTTT. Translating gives CSARDLREAGELFF.

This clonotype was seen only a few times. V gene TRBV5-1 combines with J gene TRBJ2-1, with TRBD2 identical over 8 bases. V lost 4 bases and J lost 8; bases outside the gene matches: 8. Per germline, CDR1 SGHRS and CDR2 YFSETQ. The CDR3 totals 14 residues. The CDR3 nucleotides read TGCGCCAGCAGCAACCGGGGGGGGGCCCATGAGCAGTTCTTC. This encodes CASSNRGGAHEQFF. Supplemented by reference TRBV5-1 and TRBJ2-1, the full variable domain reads KAGVTQTPRYLIKTRGQQVTLSCSPISGHRSVSWYQQTPGQGLQFLFEYFSETQRNKGNFPGRFSGRQFSNSRSEMNVSTLELGDSALYLCASSNRGGAHEQFFGPGTRLTVL.

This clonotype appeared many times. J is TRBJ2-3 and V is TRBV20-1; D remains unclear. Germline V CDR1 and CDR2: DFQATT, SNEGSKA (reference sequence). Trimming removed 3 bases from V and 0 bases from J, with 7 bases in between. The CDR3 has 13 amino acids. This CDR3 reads CSARRFSTDTQYF. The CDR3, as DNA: TGCAGTGCTAGGCGGTTTAGCACAGATACGCAGTATTTT.

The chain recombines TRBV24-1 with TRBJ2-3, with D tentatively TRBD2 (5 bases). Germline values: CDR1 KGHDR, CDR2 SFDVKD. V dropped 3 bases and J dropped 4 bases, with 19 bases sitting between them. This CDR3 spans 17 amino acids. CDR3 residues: CATSDPSYEGEADTQYF. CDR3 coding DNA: TGTGCCACCAGTGATCCGTCTTATGAGGGAGAGGCAGATACGCAGTATTTT.

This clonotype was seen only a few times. Here the CDR3 reads CASRRDLNYEQYF. CDR3 in DNA: TGTGCCAGCAGAAGGGACCTGAACTACGAGCAGTACTTC. The chain recombines TRBV7-2 with TRBJ2-7; the D gene could be TRBD1 or TRBD2 (5 bases each). CDR1 and CDR2 (germline): SGHTA, FQGNSA. Trimming pared 6 bases from V and 3 bases from J, leaving 12 bases between. The CDR3 length is 13 residues.

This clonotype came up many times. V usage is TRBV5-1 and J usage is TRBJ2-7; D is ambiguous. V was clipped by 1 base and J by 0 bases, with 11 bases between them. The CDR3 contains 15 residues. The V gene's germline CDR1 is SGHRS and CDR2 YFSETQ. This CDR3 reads CASSLKGPLSYEQYF. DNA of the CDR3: TGCGCCAGCAGCTTGAAGGGTCCCCTCTCCTACGAGCAGTACTTC.

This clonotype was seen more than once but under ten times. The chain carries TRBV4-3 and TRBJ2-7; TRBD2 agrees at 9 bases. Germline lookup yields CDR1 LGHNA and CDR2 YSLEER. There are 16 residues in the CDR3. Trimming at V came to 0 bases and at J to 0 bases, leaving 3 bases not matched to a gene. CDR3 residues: CASSQEPAGGSYEQYF. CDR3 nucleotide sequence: TGCGCCAGCAGCCAAGAACCAGCGGGAGGCTCCTACGAGCAGTACTTC.

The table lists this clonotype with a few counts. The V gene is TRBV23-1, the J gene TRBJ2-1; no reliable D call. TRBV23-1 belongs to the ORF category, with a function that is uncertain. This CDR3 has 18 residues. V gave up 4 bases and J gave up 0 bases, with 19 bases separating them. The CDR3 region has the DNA TGCGCCAGCAGTCGCCTCATAAGGACGGCAAGCTCCTACAATGAGCAGTTCTTC. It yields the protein CASSRLIRTASSYNEQFF.

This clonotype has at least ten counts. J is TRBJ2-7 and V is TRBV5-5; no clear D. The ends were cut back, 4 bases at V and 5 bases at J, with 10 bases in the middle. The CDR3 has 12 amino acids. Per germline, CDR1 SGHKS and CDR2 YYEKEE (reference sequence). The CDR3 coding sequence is TGTGCCAGCAGCCCCCCAGAAAACGAGCAGTACTTC. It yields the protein CASSPPENEQYF.

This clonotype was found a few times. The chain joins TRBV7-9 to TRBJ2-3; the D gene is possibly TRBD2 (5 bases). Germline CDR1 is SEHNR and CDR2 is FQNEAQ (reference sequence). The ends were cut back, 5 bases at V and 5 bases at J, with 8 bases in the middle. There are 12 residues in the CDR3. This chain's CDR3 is CASSREGDTQYF. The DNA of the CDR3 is TGTGCCAGCAGCCGAGAGGGAGATACGCAGTATTTT.

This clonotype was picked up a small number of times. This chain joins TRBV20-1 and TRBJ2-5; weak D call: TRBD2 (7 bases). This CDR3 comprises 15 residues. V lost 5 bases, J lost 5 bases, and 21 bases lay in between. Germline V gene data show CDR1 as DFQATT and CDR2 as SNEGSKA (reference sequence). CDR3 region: CSAPWRGRGGETQYF. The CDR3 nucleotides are TGCAGTGCTCCTTGGCGGGGGCGAGGGGGGGAGACCCAGTACTTC.

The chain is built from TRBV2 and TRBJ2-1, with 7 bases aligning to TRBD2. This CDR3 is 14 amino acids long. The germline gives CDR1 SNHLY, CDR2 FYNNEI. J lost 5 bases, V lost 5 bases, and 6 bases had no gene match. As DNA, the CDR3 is TGTGCCAGCAGTCGGGCTAGCGGAAACAATGAGCAGTTCTTC. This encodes CASSRASGNNEQFF. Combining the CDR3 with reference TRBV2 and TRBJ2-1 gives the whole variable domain EPEVTQTPSHQVTQMGQEVILRCVPISNHLYFYWYRQILGQKVEFLVSFYNNEISEKSEIFDDQFSVERPDGSNFTLKIRSTKLEDSAMYFCASSRASGNNEQFFGPGTRLTVL.

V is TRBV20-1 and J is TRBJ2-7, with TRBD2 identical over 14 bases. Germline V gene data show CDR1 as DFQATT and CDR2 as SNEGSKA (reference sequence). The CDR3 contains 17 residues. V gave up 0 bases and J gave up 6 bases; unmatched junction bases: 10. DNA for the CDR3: TGCAGTGCTAGAGACCTCGGACTAGCGGGAGGATGGGGCGAGCAGTACTTC. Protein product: CSARDLGLAGGWGEQYF.

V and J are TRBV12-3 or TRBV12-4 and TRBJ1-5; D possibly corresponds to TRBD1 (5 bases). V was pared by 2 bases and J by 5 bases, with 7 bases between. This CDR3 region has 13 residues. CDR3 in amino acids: CASSLTRDQPQHF. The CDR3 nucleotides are TGTGCCAGCAGTTTAACCAGGGATCAGCCCCAGCATTTT.

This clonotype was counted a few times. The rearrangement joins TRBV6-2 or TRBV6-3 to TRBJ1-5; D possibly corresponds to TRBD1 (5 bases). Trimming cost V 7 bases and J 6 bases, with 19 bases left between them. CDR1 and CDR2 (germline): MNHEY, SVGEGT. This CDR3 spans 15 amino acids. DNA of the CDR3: TGTGCCAGCACCGAACAGCTCACTAGGGGTCAGCCCCAGCATTTT. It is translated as CASTEQLTRGQPQHF.

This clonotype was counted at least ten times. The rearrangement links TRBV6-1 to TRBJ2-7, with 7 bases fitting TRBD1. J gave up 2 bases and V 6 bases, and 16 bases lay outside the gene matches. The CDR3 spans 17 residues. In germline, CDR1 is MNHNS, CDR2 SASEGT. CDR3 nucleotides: TGTGCCAGCAGAATCTGGGGACAGACGACTAACCCCTACGAGCAGTACTTC. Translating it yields CASRIWGQTTNPYEQYF.

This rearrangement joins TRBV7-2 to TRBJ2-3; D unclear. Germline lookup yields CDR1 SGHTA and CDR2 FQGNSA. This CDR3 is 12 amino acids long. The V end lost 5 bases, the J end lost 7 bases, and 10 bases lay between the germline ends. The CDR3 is CASSRWVNTQYF. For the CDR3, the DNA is TGTGCCAGCAGCCGATGGGTGAATACGCAGTATTTT.

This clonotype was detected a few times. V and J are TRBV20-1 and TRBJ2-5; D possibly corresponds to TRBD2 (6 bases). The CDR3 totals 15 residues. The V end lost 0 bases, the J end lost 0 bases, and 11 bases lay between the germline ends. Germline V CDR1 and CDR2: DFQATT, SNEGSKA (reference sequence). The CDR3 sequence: CSAREGGSYQETQYF. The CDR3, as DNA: TGCAGTGCTAGAGAGGGGGGTTCGTACCAAGAGACCCAGTACTTC.

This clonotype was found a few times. CDR3 in amino acids: CASGIDTQYF. The CDR3 DNA reads as TGTGCCAGCGGAATAGATACGCAGTATTTT. The chain combines TRBV6-5 with TRBJ2-3; D not certain. Germline assignment: CDR1 MNHEY and CDR2 SVGAGI. The CDR3 is made up of 10 amino acids. Trimming took 8 bases from V and 5 from J, leaving 5 bases between them.

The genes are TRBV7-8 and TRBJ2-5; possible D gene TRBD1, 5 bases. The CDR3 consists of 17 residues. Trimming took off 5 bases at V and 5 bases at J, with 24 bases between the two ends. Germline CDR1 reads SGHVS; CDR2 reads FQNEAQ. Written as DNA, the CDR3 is TGTGCCAGCAGCCCCGGCACGCGACAGATGGGCGTCGAGACCCAGTACTTC. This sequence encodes CASSPGTRQMGVETQYF.

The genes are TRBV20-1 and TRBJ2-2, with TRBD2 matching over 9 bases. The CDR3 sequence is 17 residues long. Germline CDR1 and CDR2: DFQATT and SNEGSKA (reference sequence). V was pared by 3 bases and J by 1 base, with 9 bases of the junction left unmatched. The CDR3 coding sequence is TGCAGTGCTAGGGGTAGCGGGAGTCCCCAGAACACCGGGGAGCTGTTTTTT. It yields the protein CSARGSGSPQNTGELFF.